The rows below give T cell receptor beta chains drawn from one sample of a study of liver allograft versus peripheral blood T cells. Via MiXCR, TCRdb re-called the reads, giving one row per CDR3 protein. In the table there are some 15,000 distinct CDR3 sequences, more than 20% of which are singletons. These receptors came from a human patient who had a liver transplant. The graft donor may be the source of some T cells. The CDR3 runs from the conserved cysteine through the conserved F or W. The order of the fields is clone size, D gene, J gene, V gene, CDR3 DNA, CDR3 protein. A D gene is named only where the DNA matches it firmly. Part of the rows lack a size; the others show once, few, many or a class for expanded clones.

>.|TRBD2|TRBJ2-5|TRBV5-6
TGTGCCAGCAGCTTGGATCCGGGGGGAACGAAGACCCAGTACTTC
CASSLDPGGTKTQYF
>.|.|TRBJ2-7|TRBV7-9
TGTGCCAGCAGCTTCCTGACCTCACGTTCCTACGAGCAGTACTTC
CASSFLTSRSYEQYF
>medium-sized|TRBD1|TRBJ1-1|TRBV18
TGTGCCAGCTCACTCCAAGGGACAGGGAACACTGAAGCTTTCTTT
CASSLQGTGNTEAFF
>.|.|TRBJ1-1|TRBV20-1
TGCAGTGCTATGGATTGGGGAGTGAACACTGAAGCTTTCTTT
CSAMDWGVNTEAFF
>.|.|TRBJ1-5|TRBV6-5
TGTGCCAGCAGTTACCGGAGGAATCAGCCCCAGCATTTT
CASSYRRNQPQHF
>large|.|TRBJ1-5|TRBV6-1
TGTGCCAGCAGTGTGCCTGGGAATAGCAATCAGCCCCAGCATTTT
CASSVPGNSNQPQHF
>.|TRBD2|TRBJ2-3|TRBV19
TGTTCCATTAGGCGATCCGGAGCGGGAGAATCAGATACGCAGTATTTT
CSIRRSGAGESDTQYF
>few|TRBD2|TRBJ2-1|TRBV6-6
TGTGCCAGCAGACGACTAGCGGGGCATAACAATGAGCAGTTCTTC
CASRRLAGHNNEQFF
>few|TRBD2|TRBJ2-2|TRBV28
TGTGCCAGCAGTCCCTCGGGGGGGGTGTCCGGGGAGCTGTTTTTT
CASSPSGGVSGELFF
>.|TRBD2|TRBJ2-7|TRBV6-5
TGTGCCAGCAGTTACTCGAACGGGGGGACCTCCTACGAGCAGTACTTC
CASSYSNGGTSYEQYF
>few|.|TRBJ1-1|TRBV30
TGTGCCTGGAGCCCAGACAGGACGAACACTGAAGCTTTCTTT
CAWSPDRTNTEAFF
>.|TRBD2|TRBJ2-1|TRBV20-1
TGCAGTGCTAGAAGGCAGCTAGCGGGGGACAATGAGCAGTTCTTC
CSARRQLAGDNEQFF
>few|.|TRBJ1-5|TRBV10-3
TGTGCCATCAGTGACCGAGGGCAAGGGAATCAGCCCCAGCATTTT
CAISDRGQGNQPQHF
>.|.|TRBJ1-1|TRBV6-1
TGTGCCAGCAGTCAGTATGAAGCTTTCTTT
CASSQYEAFF
>.|.|TRBJ1-1|TRBV20-1
TGCAGTGCTACGTTCAGTTTGAACACTGAAGCTTTCTTT
CSATFSLNTEAFF
>few|.|TRBJ2-1|TRBV7-2
TGTGCCAGCAGCCCCCGGGGGCATGAGCAGTTCTTC
CASSPRGHEQFF